This is a list of T cell receptor beta chains from one sample in a study of shared clonotypes between healthy human individuals. This table comes from immunoSEQ multiplex PCR, and its TCRdb copy is limited to in-frame clones, with some not included. The sample has about 1.9 million clones, just over 90% seen once; the top ten hold more than 1.5%. The sequencing sample was made of naive CD8+ T cells from PBMCs. Receptors originate from a man younger than 35 in good health. Some clones in this sample may be carry-over from other donors' samples. CDR3s include the opening cysteine and the closing phenylalanine or tryptophan. D genes are given only for firm matches. Size is stated for part of the rows, as once, few or many counts, or as a class when the clone is expanded.

D gene: TRBD2
V gene: TRBV7-9
clone size: -
J gene: TRBJ2-7
CDR3 DNA: TGTGCCAGCAGCTTAGAGAGGGAGGGCCAAGTCGAGCAGTACTTC
CDR3 protein: CASSLEREGQVEQYF

D gene: -
V gene: TRBV19
clone size: -
J gene: TRBJ1-1
CDR3 DNA: TGTGCCAGTACCGGCGGCAGGGCGGGAACTGAAGCTTTCTTT
CDR3 protein: CASTGGRAGTEAFF

D gene: -
V gene: TRBV27
clone size: -
J gene: TRBJ2-5
CDR3 DNA: TGTGCCAGCAGTGCCAGGGAGATCCAAGAGACCCAGTACTTC
CDR3 protein: CASSAREIQETQYF

D gene: -
V gene: TRBV27
clone size: -
J gene: TRBJ2-7
CDR3 DNA: TGTGCCAGCAGGCCCACTCGTCACGACGAGCAGTACTTC
CDR3 protein: CASRPTRHDEQYF

D gene: -
V gene: TRBV9
clone size: -
J gene: TRBJ2-3
CDR3 DNA: TGTGCCAGCAGCCCCCCTATTACGGGAGATACGCAGTATTTT
CDR3 protein: CASSPPITGDTQYF

D gene: TRBD1
V gene: TRBV10-3
clone size: -
J gene: TRBJ2-7
CDR3 DNA: TGTGCCATCAGCGACAGGGGACGGGCCGAGCAGTACTTC
CDR3 protein: CAISDRGRAEQYF

D gene: -
V gene: TRBV15
clone size: -
J gene: TRBJ1-1
CDR3 DNA: TGTGCCACCAGCAGAACCCCTCTAACAGGGAAGAACACTGAAGCTTTCTTT
CDR3 protein: CATSRTPLTGKNTEAFF

D gene: TRBD1
V gene: TRBV27
clone size: once
J gene: TRBJ1-2
CDR3 DNA: TGTGCCAGCAGTCCGATCACACCCAGGGGGCTCGGCTATGGCTACACCTTC
CDR3 protein: CASSPITPRGLGYGYTF

D gene: -
V gene: TRBV10-2
clone size: -
J gene: TRBJ2-3
CDR3 DNA: TGCGCCAGCAGAGAGGGACCACGCACAGATACGCAGTATTTT
CDR3 protein: CASREGPRTDTQYF

D gene: -
V gene: TRBV6-6
clone size: -
J gene: TRBJ2-7
CDR3 DNA: TGTGCCAGCAGTTACGTGGGTGGCGAGCAGTACTTC
CDR3 protein: CASSYVGGEQYF

D gene: TRBD1
V gene: TRBV13
clone size: -
J gene: TRBJ2-2
CDR3 DNA: TGTGCCAGCAGGTTACAGGGGACCGGGGAGCTGTTTTTT
CDR3 protein: CASRLQGTGELFF

D gene: TRBD2
V gene: TRBV2
clone size: -
J gene: TRBJ2-7
CDR3 DNA: TGTGCCAGCAGCGCTCTGGGGACTAGCGGGAACGAGCAGTACTTC
CDR3 protein: CASSALGTSGNEQYF

D gene: -
V gene: TRBV19
clone size: -
J gene: TRBJ2-5
CDR3 DNA: TGTGCCAGCAGGGTTCAAGAGACCCAGTACTTC
CDR3 protein: CASRVQETQYF

D gene: TRBD1
V gene: TRBV28
clone size: once
J gene: TRBJ2-7
CDR3 DNA: TGTGCCAGCAGTCCGTCAGGTGGGGAAAGGGGGCTCGAGCAGTACTTC
CDR3 protein: CASSPSGGERGLEQYF

D gene: -
V gene: TRBV6-5
clone size: -
J gene: TRBJ1-1
CDR3 DNA: TGTGCCAGCAACACCGGGACGTTTAGCACTGAAGCTTTCTTT
CDR3 protein: CASNTGTFSTEAFF

D gene: -
V gene: TRBV29-1
clone size: -
J gene: TRBJ2-1
CDR3 DNA: TGCAGCGGAGTCGGGTTTGAGCAGTTCTTC
CDR3 protein: CSGVGFEQFF

D gene: TRBD1
V gene: TRBV10-1
clone size: -
J gene: TRBJ1-2
CDR3 DNA: TGCGCCAGCAGTGAGTCGACTCGACGGACCGGGACAGGGCGCGCCAATGGCTACACCTTC
CDR3 protein: CASSESTRRTGTGRANGYTF

D gene: TRBD2
V gene: TRBV27
clone size: -
J gene: TRBJ2-3
CDR3 DNA: TGTGCCAGCACCCTAGCGGGGGCCACAGATACGCAGTATTTT
CDR3 protein: CASTLAGATDTQYF

D gene: TRBD1
V gene: TRBV4-1
clone size: -
J gene: TRBJ1-4
CDR3 DNA: TGCGCCAGCAGCCAGGGACAGGGAACAGGGGCAACTAATGAAAAACTGTTTTTT
CDR3 protein: CASSQGQGTGATNEKLFF

D gene: TRBD1
V gene: TRBV27
clone size: -
J gene: TRBJ2-1
CDR3 DNA: TGTGCCAGCAGTGACGGACAGGGGTACAATGAGCAGTTCTTC
CDR3 protein: CASSDGQGYNEQFF

D gene: -
V gene: TRBV5-3
clone size: -
J gene: TRBJ2-1
CDR3 DNA: TGTGCCAGAAGCGCCTTACTTGAGCAGTTCTTC
CDR3 protein: CARSALLEQFF

D gene: -
V gene: TRBV15
clone size: few
J gene: TRBJ1-5
CDR3 DNA: TGTGCCACCAGCAACCGGACCCGCAATCAGCCCCAGCATTTT
CDR3 protein: CATSNRTRNQPQHF

D gene: TRBD1
V gene: TRBV11-3
clone size: -
J gene: TRBJ2-1
CDR3 DNA: TGTGCCAGCAGCTTCACAGGGGTCAAGGAGCAGTTCTTC
CDR3 protein: CASSFTGVKEQFF

D gene: TRBD2
V gene: TRBV7-8
clone size: once
J gene: TRBJ2-7
CDR3 DNA: TGTGCCAGCAGCTTAGCCCCGGGGGGATCTCCAGTCTCCGAGCAGTACTTC
CDR3 protein: CASSLAPGGSPVSEQYF

D gene: TRBD1
V gene: TRBV28
clone size: -
J gene: TRBJ1-4
CDR3 DNA: TGTGCCAGCAGTTTCCGGCAGGGGGGCGAAAAACTGTTTTTT
CDR3 protein: CASSFRQGGEKLFF